These 27 T cell receptor beta chains came from one sample sequenced in a study of shared clonotypes between healthy human individuals. Method: immunoSEQ multiplex PCR; TCRdb's copy keeps in-frame clones and lacks some. This table has some 2 million clones, roughly 94% appearing once. The sample was naive CD4+ T cells sorted from blood. Subset reported: CD45RA+ positively selected. These TCRs come from a young man in good health.

The V gene is TRBV5-6, the J gene TRBJ1-5, with 10 bases that match TRBD1. In germline, CDR1 is SGHDT, CDR2 YYEEEE. The V and J ends lost 3 bases and 4 bases, in that order; junction bases with no gene match: 4. The CDR3 is 15 amino acids. CDR3 sequence reads: CASSSGQGINQPQHF. CDR3 nucleotide sequence: TGTGCCAGCAGCTCGGGACAGGGGATTAATCAGCCCCAGCATTTT.

The gene calls are TRBV5-1 and TRBJ1-2, with D possibly matching TRBD1 (5 bases). V was clipped by 3 bases and J by 5 bases, with 23 bases between them. The CDR3 runs to 17 residues. CDR1 and CDR2 (germline): SGHRS, YFSETQ. The CDR3 DNA is TGCGCCAGCAGCTCCGTGCGGGGGACTAAATCCATTTATGGCTACACCTTC. Protein: CASSSVRGTKSIYGYTF.

This clone was observed once. V gene TRBV5-4 combines with J gene TRBJ2-2, with 7 bases lining up with TRBD1. Germline V gene lookup returns CDR1 SGHNT and CDR2 YYREEE (reference sequence). The trim removed 0 bases at V and 3 bases at J, leaving 5 bases unmatched. The CDR3 consists of 16 residues. This chain's CDR3 is CASSLVRDRYTGELFF. DNA of the CDR3: TGTGCCAGCAGCTTGGTGAGGGACAGATACACCGGGGAGCTGTTTTTT.

The chain has TRBV7-9 and TRBJ2-5, with 8 bases that match TRBD2. V was clipped by 2 bases and J by 1 base; unmatched bases: 3. Germline lookup yields CDR1 SEHNR and CDR2 FQNEAQ (reference sequence). This CDR3 region has 15 residues. The CDR3 DNA reads TGTGCCAGCAGCTTACGGGGGACTAGCCAAGAGACCCAGTACTTC. Translation gives CASSLRGTSQETQYF.

The chain joins TRBV7-2 to TRBJ1-1; D remains unclear. The CDR3 consists of 14 residues. Germline lookup yields CDR1 SGHTA and CDR2 FQGNSA. Trimming removed 2 bases at V and 2 bases at J, with 9 bases between. In DNA, the CDR3 is TGTGCCAGCAGCTTAAGTCTGATCAACACTGAAGCTTTCTTT. Its protein product is CASSLSLINTEAFF.

This sequence joins TRBV5-1 and TRBJ2-5; a possible D gene is TRBD1 (5 bases). The CDR3 has 14 residues. Looked up from germline, CDR1 is SGHRS and CDR2 is YFSETQ. Trimming removed 0 bases at V and 7 bases at J, with 13 bases between. The CDR3 is CASSLEAGKVTQYF. DNA of the CDR3: TGCGCCAGCAGCTTGGAGGCAGGGAAAGTGACCCAGTACTTC.

The chain is built from TRBV5-6 and TRBJ2-3, with unresolved D. V lost 1 base, J lost 7 bases, and 16 bases lay in between. CDR1 is SGHDT, CDR2 YYEEEE, per germline. This CDR3 comprises 15 residues. CDR3 nucleotides: TGTGCCAGCAGCTTGAACGACATGTTACATAATACGCAGTATTTT. Encoded protein: CASSLNDMLHNTQYF.

V gene TRBV2 combines with J gene TRBJ1-5; D not certain. The V and J ends lost 4 bases and 3 bases respectively, with 13 bases between them. Per germline, CDR1 SNHLY and CDR2 FYNNEI. The CDR3 spans 15 residues. DNA for the CDR3: TGTGCCAGCAGTGGTAGGGCCGGAAACAATCAGCCCCAGCATTTT. Translation: CASSGRAGNNQPQHF.

The V call is TRBV6-4, the J call TRBJ1-6; TRBD1 aligns across 9 bases. The CDR3 is made up of 15 amino acids. The V and J ends lost 5 bases and 6 bases, in that order; junction bases with no gene match: 5. Germline V gene data show CDR1 as MRHNA and CDR2 as SNTAGT. The CDR3 protein is CASSRTGDGNSPLHF. Here the CDR3 DNA reads TGTGCCAGCAGTAGGACAGGGGACGGTAATTCACCCCTCCACTTT.

V and J are TRBV7-6 and TRBJ1-6; D gene uncertain. CDR3 length equals 16 residues. Trimming stripped 5 bases from V and 10 bases from J, with 21 bases between. Germline CDR1 is SGHVS and CDR2 is FNYEAQ. CDR3 sequence: CASSLLGLSIGSPLHF. Here the CDR3 DNA reads TGTGCCAGCAGCCTCCTAGGACTCTCCATTGGATCACCCCTCCACTTT.

The chain employs TRBV6-1 and TRBJ1-6; no definite D call. V dropped 6 bases and J dropped 9 bases, with 6 bases sitting between them. The CDR3 runs 11 residues. Germline V gene sequence: CDR1 MNHNS, CDR2 SASEGT. CDR3: CASSNTSPLHF. The CDR3 DNA reads as TGTGCCAGCAGCAACACTTCACCCCTCCACTTT.

This rearrangement joins TRBV5-1 to TRBJ2-3, with D possibly being TRBD1 (5 bases). The V end was cut by 2 bases, the J end by 0 bases, with 13 bases between. This CDR3 contains 16 residues. Germline V gene data show CDR1 as SGHRS and CDR2 as YFSETQ. The CDR3 DNA reads as TGCGCCAGCAGCTTTGACCCGACAGCTAGCACAGATACGCAGTATTTT. Translated, it gives CASSFDPTASTDTQYF.

The gene calls are TRBV10-1 and TRBJ2-1, with TRBD2 identical over 8 bases. The V and J ends lost 0 bases and 8 bases, in that order; junction bases with no gene match: 9. The CDR3 has 16 amino acids. Germline CDR1 reads WNHNN; CDR2 reads SYGVQD (reference sequence). The CDR3 here is CASSESVGGAFDEQFF. CDR3 nucleotide sequence: TGCGCCAGCAGTGAGTCAGTCGGGGGGGCTTTCGATGAGCAGTTCTTC.

J is TRBJ2-3 and V is TRBV9, with 10 positions matching TRBD1. The J segment lost 1 base and the V segment lost 5 bases, leaving 10 bases of the junction unmatched. The germline V gene has CDR1 SGDLS and CDR2 YYNGEE. This CDR3 is built from 17 residues. The CDR3 sequence: CASRNSGTGACTDTQYF. The CDR3 DNA follows: TGTGCCAGCAGAAATTCCGGGACAGGGGCTTGCACAGATACGCAGTATTTT. Filled out from reference TRBV9 and TRBJ2-3, the complete variable domain reads DSGVTQTPKHLITATGQRVTLRCSPRSGDLSVYWYQQSLDQGLQFLIQYYNGEERAKGNILERFSAQQFPDLHSELNLSSLELGDSALYFCASRNSGTGACTDTQYFGPGTRLTVL.

The V call is TRBV30, the J call TRBJ1-6; 8 bases line up with TRBD1. The germline V gene has CDR1 GTSNPN and CDR2 SVGIG (reference sequence). Trimming took 1 base from V and 7 from J; bases not matched to a gene: 15. This CDR3 has 18 amino acids. The CDR3 loop reads CAWSAGPFTGGRNSPLHF. The CDR3 region has the DNA TGTGCCTGGAGTGCTGGGCCATTTACAGGGGGAAGGAATTCACCCCTCCACTTT.

The chain links TRBV6-5 to TRBJ1-1; TRBD1 is a possible D gene (5 bases). V was clipped by 5 bases and J by 5 bases, with 12 bases between them. CDR1 MNHEY and CDR2 SVGAGI come from the germline V gene. The CDR3 sequence is 13 residues long. For the CDR3, the DNA is TGTGCCAGCAGTCCTGCAGGGAGAACTGAAGCTTTCTTT. Amino acids: CASSPAGRTEAFF.

The rearrangement links TRBV18 to TRBJ2-3; a weak D match, TRBD2 (6 bases). The CDR3 runs 15 residues. Germline CDR1 reads KGHSH; CDR2 reads LQKENI. Trimming pared 2 bases from V and 4 bases from J, leaving 13 bases between. CDR3 sequence (DNA): TGTGCCAGCTCACCATATCTGTGGGGGGCAGATACGCAGTATTTT. It translates to CASSPYLWGADTQYF.

This rearrangement joins TRBV6-5 to TRBJ2-7, with D possibly being TRBD1 or TRBD2 (5 bases each). V lost 5 bases and J lost 3, with 11 bases in between. CDR3 length equals 13 residues. In germline, CDR1 is MNHEY, CDR2 SVGAGI. The CDR3 bases are TGTGCCAGCAGTCAGGGACGGTACTACGAGCAGTACTTC. Translating gives CASSQGRYYEQYF.

This clone has a single count. V gene TRBV19 combines with J gene TRBJ1-6; a weak D match, TRBD1 (5 bases). V lost 5 bases and J 7 bases, leaving 12 bases between the germline ends. The CDR3 is 14 residues long. Germline CDR1 LNHDA, CDR2 SQIVND (reference sequence). This CDR3 is CASSQGQENSPLHF. CDR3 in DNA: TGTGCCAGTAGTCAAGGACAAGAAAATTCACCCCTCCACTTT.

Worth noting for this clone: A read error may account for a junction end that differs from germline. The chain recombines TRBV6-5 with TRBJ1-1, with a possible D match to TRBD1 (5 bases). There are 16 residues in the CDR3. Germline CDR1 and CDR2: MNHEY and SVGAGI. CDR3 sequence: CASSYDWVGVKTEAFF. For the CDR3, the DNA is TGTGCCAGCAGTTACGACTGGGTGGGGGTGAAAACTGAAGCTTTCTTT.

This sequence joins TRBV4-3 and TRBJ2-7; D call uncertain. Trimming removed 4 bases from V and 2 bases from J, with 15 bases in between. The CDR3 covers 15 residues. Germline CDR1 LGHNA, CDR2 YSLEER. This CDR3 is CASSPTPDGPYEQYF. The CDR3 DNA reads TGCGCCAGCAGCCCCACGCCGGACGGGCCCTACGAGCAGTACTTC.

V usage is TRBV7-2 and J usage is TRBJ2-3, with D unresolved. This CDR3 is built from 15 residues. Trimming shortened V by 1 base and J by 7 bases, and 15 bases separated the two germline ends. The germline CDR1 and CDR2 sequences are SGHTA and FQGNSA. The CDR3 nucleotides are TGTGCCAGCAGCTTAGAACTGGGGATTGGATATACGCAGTATTTT. Protein: CASSLELGIGYTQYF.

This chain connects TRBV28 to TRBJ1-6, with a tentative D call TRBD1 (5 bases). The CDR3 length is 14 residues. V lost 0 bases and J 8 bases, leaving 8 bases between the germline ends. The germline gives CDR1 MDHEN, CDR2 SYDVKM. CDR3 nucleotide sequence: TGTGCCAGCAGTTTATGGGGGACGGATTCACCCCTCCACTTT. It is translated as CASSLWGTDSPLHF.

The genes are TRBV2 and TRBJ2-7; 8 bases fit TRBD2. Germline assignment: CDR1 SNHLY and CDR2 FYNNEI. V shed 2 bases and J 2 bases; nucleotides not matched to a gene: 8. This CDR3 has 16 amino acids. CDR3 nucleotides: TGTGCCAGCAGTGAAAGGATTCTAGCGGGTCCCTACGAGCAGTACTTC. It translates to CASSERILAGPYEQYF. Variable domain in full (rest from reference TRBV2 and TRBJ2-7): EPEVTQTPSHQVTQMGQEVILRCVPISNHLYFYWYRQILGQKVEFLVSFYNNEISEKSEIFDDQFSVERPDGSNFTLKIRSTKLEDSAMYFCASSERILAGPYEQYFGPGTRLTVT.

The rearrangement joins TRBV28 to TRBJ1-5; no reliable D call. Between the trimmed V and J ends, which lost 2 bases and 7 bases, there was a span of 15 bases. Germline CDR1 and CDR2: MDHEN and SYDVKM. The CDR3 is 15 amino acids. The chain's CDR3 is CASSLTEKYWQPQHF. The DNA for the CDR3 is TGTGCCAGCAGTTTAACAGAGAAGTATTGGCAGCCCCAGCATTTT.

The chain combines TRBV6-1 with TRBJ2-7, with D perhaps matching TRBD1 (6 bases). This CDR3 is 14 amino acids long. V was shortened by 2 bases and J by 4 bases, with 12 bases between the two germline ends. CDR1 is MNHNS and CDR2 is SASEGT in the germline V gene. As DNA, the CDR3 is TGTGCCAGCAGTGAAACCGGGACAAATTACGAGCAGTACTTC. The encoded protein is CASSETGTNYEQYF.

CDR3 amino acids: CASRQVGRDEQYF. The CDR3 DNA reads TGTGCCAGCAGACAGGTGGGGCGCGATGAGCAGTACTTC. V gene TRBV6-5 combines with J gene TRBJ2-7; weak D call: TRBD1 (5 bases). The germline gives CDR1 MNHEY, CDR2 SVGAGI. The germline V and J ends were trimmed by 6 bases and 7 bases, with 16 bases remaining between them. CDR3 length: 13 residues.